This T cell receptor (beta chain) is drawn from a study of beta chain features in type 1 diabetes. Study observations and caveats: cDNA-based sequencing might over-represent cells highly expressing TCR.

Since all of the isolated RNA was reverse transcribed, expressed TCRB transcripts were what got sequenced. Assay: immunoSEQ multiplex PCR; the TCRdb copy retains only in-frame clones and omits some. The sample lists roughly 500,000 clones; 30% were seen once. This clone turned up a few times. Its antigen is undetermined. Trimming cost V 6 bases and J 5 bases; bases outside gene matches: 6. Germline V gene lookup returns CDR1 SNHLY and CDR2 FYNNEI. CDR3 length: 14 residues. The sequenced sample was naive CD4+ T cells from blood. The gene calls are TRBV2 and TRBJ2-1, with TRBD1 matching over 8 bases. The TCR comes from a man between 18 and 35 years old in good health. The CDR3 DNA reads TGTGCCAGCAGGCCGTGGACAGGGAACAATGAGCAGTTCTTC. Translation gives CASRPWTGNNEQFF.